These 27 T cell receptor beta chains came from one sample sequenced in a study of STAT5B mutations in CD4+ large granular lymphocyte leukemia. Sequenced by immunoSEQ multiplex PCR; TCRdb stores in-frame clones only, minus some. The sample records around 50,000 clones, 80% to 85% being singletons. The sample was CD4+ T cells from blood buffy coats. The receptor source for this set is a human donor in good health.

This chain uses TRBV29-1 with TRBJ2-3; TRBD1 is a possible D gene (6 bases). Per the germline V gene, CDR1 is SQVTM and CDR2 is ANQGSEA. The CDR3 runs 12 residues. V lost 6 bases to trimming and J lost 4 bases, with 11 bases between them. The DNA for the CDR3 is TGCAGCGTAACAGAGGGGGCAGATACGCAGTATTTT. This codes for CSVTEGADTQYF.

This chain connects TRBV15 to TRBJ2-1, with TRBD2 as a possible D gene (6 bases). Trimming pared 0 bases from V and 8 bases from J, leaving 11 bases between. The CDR3 contains 14 residues. Germline CDR1 and CDR2: LNHNV and YYDKDF (reference sequence). The CDR3 nucleotides read TGTGCCACCAGCAGAGATAGTGGGGGGTATGAGCAGTTCTTC. Translated, it gives CATSRDSGGYEQFF.

The J gene is TRBJ1-2, the V gene TRBV28; TRBD1 aligns across 8 bases. CDR3 length: 13 residues. CDR1 and CDR2 (germline): MDHEN, SYDVKM. With V trimmed by 3 bases and J by 5 bases, 2 bases remained unmatched. In nucleotides, the CDR3 is TGTGCCAGCAGTTTGGGACAGGCTTATGGCTACACCTTC. It encodes CASSLGQAYGYTF.

The chain employs TRBV6-4 and TRBJ2-1, with 15 bases that match TRBD2. This CDR3 is built from 15 residues. V shed 4 bases and J 7 bases; nucleotides not matched to a gene: 2. The germline gives CDR1 MRHNA, CDR2 SNTAGT. DNA of the CDR3: TGTGCCAGCAGTGGGGGACTAGCGGGAGGAAATGAGCAGTTCTTC. Its protein product is CASSGGLAGGNEQFF.

This clone showed up just once. V and J are TRBV5-4 and TRBJ2-5; D gene uncertain. Trimming removed 0 bases at V and 1 base at J, with 7 bases between. CDR3 length equals 14 residues. Germline-derived CDR1 and CDR2 are SGHNT and YYREEE (reference sequence). CDR3 coding DNA: TGTGCCAGCAGCTTGGAACGGAGCCAAGAGACCCAGTACTTC. Its translation is CASSLERSQETQYF.

The rearrangement joins TRBV6-5 to TRBJ2-1; D tentatively reads TRBD1 or TRBD2 (5 bases each). The CDR3 totals 13 residues. From germline, CDR1 is MNHEY and CDR2 SVGAGI. V lost 6 bases and J 8 bases, leaving 14 bases between the germline ends. CDR3 residues: CASRRGVRDEQFF. The CDR3 region has the DNA TGTGCCAGCAGGAGAGGGGTTAGGGATGAGCAGTTCTTC.

V is TRBV30 and J is TRBJ2-3; 7 bases match TRBD1. V lost 0 bases and J lost 7; bases outside the gene matches: 13. The germline V gene has CDR1 GTSNPN and CDR2 SVGIG (reference sequence). The CDR3 loop spans 16 amino acids. In nucleotides, the CDR3 is TGTGCCTGGAGTGTAAGGGGGCGGACCTGGGGGAATACGCAGTATTTT. Protein sequence: CAWSVRGRTWGNTQYF.

The rearrangement uses TRBV11-3 and TRBJ2-5, with D hard to call. Germline assignment: CDR1 SGHNT and CDR2 YENEEA. The V end was cut by 5 bases, the J end by 1 base, with 14 bases between. The CDR3 extends over 15 amino acids. CDR3 residues: CASSQVGQSQETQYF. In DNA form, the CDR3 reads TGTGCCAGCAGCCAAGTCGGGCAGAGCCAAGAGACCCAGTACTTC.

The rearrangement joins TRBV5-1 to TRBJ2-3, with TRBD2 matching over 12 bases. Trimming cost V 4 bases and J 3 bases; bases outside gene matches: 3. The CDR3 extends over 15 amino acids. The germline V gene encodes CDR1 SGHRS and CDR2 YFSETQ. CDR3: CASSAGTSGTDTQYF. CDR3 sequence (DNA): TGCGCCAGCAGCGCCGGGACTAGCGGGACAGATACGCAGTATTTT.

DNA for the CDR3: TGTGCCAGCAGCTTAACGGTCGGCACCTCCTACGAGCAGTACTTC. Protein sequence: CASSLTVGTSYEQYF. The rearrangement joins TRBV11-3 to TRBJ2-7; D unclear. V was shortened by 2 bases and J by 0 bases, with 11 bases between the two germline ends. Per germline, CDR1 SGHNT and CDR2 YENEEA. CDR3 length equals 15 residues.

The chain links TRBV28 to TRBJ1-6; TRBD1 agrees at 7 bases. The CDR3 sequence is 14 residues long. The germline V gene has CDR1 MDHEN and CDR2 SYDVKM. V lost 0 bases and J lost 7; bases outside the gene matches: 0. DNA for the CDR3: TGTGCCAGCAGTTTATGGACAGGGAATTCACCCCTCCACTTT. It codes for CASSLWTGNSPLHF. The variable domain in full, with the rest retrieved from reference TRBV28 and TRBJ1-6, is DVKVTQSSRYLVKRTGEKVFLECVQDMDHENMFWYRQDPGLGLRLIYFSYDVKMKEKGDIPEGYSVSREKKERFSLILESASTNQTSMYLCASSLWTGNSPLHFGNGTRLTVT.

The chain carries TRBV4-1 and TRBJ2-1, with D unresolved. This CDR3 is built from 14 residues. V lost 4 bases and J lost 9, with 16 bases in between. Germline loops: CDR1 MGHRA, CDR2 YSYEKL. For the CDR3, the DNA is TGCGCCAGCAGCCTTGTAGGGAAGAGGTTTGAGCAGTTCTTC. Translating it yields CASSLVGKRFEQFF.

V gene TRBV7-9 combines with J gene TRBJ2-3; possible D gene TRBD2, 6 bases. The V end was cut by 1 base, the J end by 5 bases, with 13 bases between. Germline values: CDR1 SEHNR, CDR2 FQNEAQ (reference sequence). The CDR3 loop spans 15 amino acids. This chain's CDR3 is CASSLVRELLDTQYF. The CDR3 DNA reads TGTGCCAGCAGCTTAGTACGGGAGTTGCTAGATACGCAGTATTTT. Looking up the rest from reference TRBV7-9 and TRBJ2-3 gives the full variable domain: DTGVSQNPRHKITKRGQNVTFRCDPISEHNRLYWYRQTLGQGPEFLTYFQNEAQLEKSRLLSDRFSAERPKGSFSTLEIQRTEQGDSAMYLCASSLVRELLDTQYFGPGTRLTVL.

The CDR3 here is CASREMDRGTNEQFF. The CDR3 nucleotides are TGTGCCAGCAGGGAAATGGACAGGGGGACAAATGAGCAGTTCTTC. This chain uses TRBV6-1 with TRBJ2-1; 10 bases fit TRBD1. Per germline, CDR1 MNHNS and CDR2 SASEGT. This CDR3 spans 15 amino acids. V was pared by 6 bases and J by 7 bases, with 9 bases of the junction left unmatched.

With regard to this clone: In the same sample, other DNA sequences code for this CDR3. The chain combines TRBV6-5 with TRBJ1-3; D not certain. The CDR3 length is 14 residues. Trimming took 2 bases from V and 8 from J, leaving 13 bases between them. In germline, CDR1 is MNHEY, CDR2 SVGAGI. CDR3 region: CASSYRDAADTIYF. The CDR3 DNA sequence: TGTGCCAGCAGTTACCGAGATGCGGCGGACACCATATATTTT.

V is TRBV27 and J is TRBJ2-3; D gene unclear. Trimming cost V 2 bases and J 7 bases, with 7 bases left between them. The germline V gene encodes CDR1 MNHEY and CDR2 SMNVEV (reference sequence). The CDR3 is 12 amino acids. The CDR3 DNA follows: TGTGCCAGCAGTTTACCATCAAATACGCAGTATTTT. This translates into CASSLPSNTQYF.

This chain connects TRBV5-6 to TRBJ2-3; D call uncertain. V was clipped by 4 bases and J by 4 bases, with 16 bases between them. Germline CDR1 SGHDT, CDR2 YYEEEE. The CDR3 runs 15 residues. The CDR3 region is CASSPVESRSDTQYF. The CDR3 bases are TGTGCCAGCAGCCCGGTTGAGAGTAGATCAGATACGCAGTATTTT.

The CDR3 nucleotides read TGTGCCAGCAGGAGAGGAGTGAACACTGAAGCTTTCTTT. Residues: CASRRGVNTEAFF. The chain recombines TRBV6-6 with TRBJ1-1; D uncertain. Germline-derived CDR1 and CDR2 are MNHNY and SVGAGI (reference sequence). The ends were cut back, 6 bases at V and 0 bases at J, with 8 bases in the middle. This CDR3 contains 13 residues.

The genes are TRBV5-1 and TRBJ2-5; 11 bases are a match to TRBD2. The ends lost 7 bases at V and 2 bases at J; junction bases unmatched: 4. CDR3 length: 14 amino acids. The germline V gene encodes CDR1 SGHRS and CDR2 YFSETQ. Here the CDR3 DNA reads TGCGCCAGCCATAGCGGGGGGGAACAAGAGACCCAGTACTTC. Translated: CASHSGGEQETQYF.

The chain joins TRBV6-6 to TRBJ2-7; the D gene is possibly TRBD1 (5 bases). The germline gives CDR1 MNHNY, CDR2 SVGAGI (reference sequence). Trimming took 5 bases from V and 2 from J, leaving 10 bases between them. This CDR3 region has 13 residues. The chain's CDR3 is CASSDRQPYEQYF. CDR3 DNA sequence: TGTGCCAGCAGTGACAGACAGCCCTACGAGCAGTACTTC.

CDR3 DNA sequence: TGTGCCTGGAGTGTACAGAGACAGACGGGGGGCCAGCATTTT. Translation gives CAWSVQRQTGGQHF. This rearrangement joins TRBV30 to TRBJ1-5; possibly TRBD1 for D (5 bases). The germline gives CDR1 GTSNPN, CDR2 SVGIG (reference sequence). V was trimmed by 0 bases and J by 12 bases, leaving 18 bases between them. This CDR3 has 14 amino acids.

The rearrangement uses TRBV5-1 and TRBJ2-1; TRBD1 aligns across 8 bases. Trimming cost V 4 bases and J 0 bases; bases outside gene matches: 3. The CDR3 loop spans 15 amino acids. Germline V gene sequence: CDR1 SGHRS, CDR2 YFSETQ. The CDR3 spells CASSPTGGSYNEQFF. The CDR3 DNA is TGCGCCAGCAGCCCCACAGGGGGCTCCTACAATGAGCAGTTCTTC.

The chain joins TRBV29-1 to TRBJ2-7, with D unclear. Germline assignment: CDR1 SQVTM and CDR2 ANQGSEA. V was clipped by 4 bases and J by 5 bases, with 12 bases between them. This CDR3 has 12 residues. CDR3 sequence reads: CSVARSENEQYF. CDR3 DNA: TGCAGCGTTGCCCGGAGCGAGAACGAGCAGTACTTC.

The V and J genes are TRBV11-2 and TRBJ1-1; no clear D gene. The CDR3 is 13 amino acids. The V and J ends lost 3 bases and 1 base respectively, with 6 bases between them. Germline CDR1 reads SGHAT; CDR2 reads FQNNGV. The CDR3 DNA sequence: TGTGCCAGCAGCTTTGCAGAGAACACTGAAGCTTTCTTT. Encoded protein: CASSFAENTEAFF.

The chain has TRBV6-5 and TRBJ2-2, with D perhaps matching TRBD1 or TRBD2 (5 bases each). CDR1 MNHEY and CDR2 SVGAGI come from the germline V gene. Trimming left V 0 bases short and J 6 bases short, with 14 bases between. This CDR3 has 16 residues. The CDR3 bases are TGTGCCAGCAGTTACTCGGGACCGGCTGTCTCCGGGGAGCTGTTTTTT. Translation gives CASSYSGPAVSGELFF.

In this sample, this clone turned up once. The chain has TRBV6-4 and TRBJ2-7, with 9 bases lining up with TRBD2. The junction had 17 bases not matched to a gene; V was cut back by 4 bases and J by 1 base. The germline V gene encodes CDR1 MRHNA and CDR2 SNTAGT. The CDR3 is 19 residues long. CDR3 nucleotides: TGTGCCAGCAGTGTCTTACAGGGAATCCCGGGACTAGCTTCCTACGAGCAGTACTTC. Translation gives CASSVLQGIPGLASYEQYF.

This chain links TRBV20-1 with TRBJ2-4; 7 nucleotides align to TRBD2. The trim removed 5 bases at V and 8 bases at J, leaving 3 bases unmatched. Germline V lookup: CDR1 DFQATT, CDR2 SNEGSKA (reference sequence). The CDR3 sequence is 11 residues long. The CDR3 DNA follows: TGCAGTGCTCCCCGGGGGGACATTCAGTACTTC. Translated: CSAPRGDIQYF.